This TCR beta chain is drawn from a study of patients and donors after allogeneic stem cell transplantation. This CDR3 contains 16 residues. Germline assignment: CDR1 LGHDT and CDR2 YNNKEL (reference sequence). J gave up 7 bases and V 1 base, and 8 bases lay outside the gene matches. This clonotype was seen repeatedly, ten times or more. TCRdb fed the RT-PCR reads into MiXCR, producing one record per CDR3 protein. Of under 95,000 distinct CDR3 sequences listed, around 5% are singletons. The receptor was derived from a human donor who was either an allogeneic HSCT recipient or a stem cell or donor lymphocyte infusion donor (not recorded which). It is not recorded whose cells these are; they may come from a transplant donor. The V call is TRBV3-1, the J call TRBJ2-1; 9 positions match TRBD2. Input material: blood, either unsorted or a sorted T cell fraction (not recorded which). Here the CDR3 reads CASSQAASGMYNEQFF. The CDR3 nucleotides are TGTGCCAGCAGCCAAGCGGCTAGCGGGATGTATAATGAGCAGTTCTTC.